The 25 T cell receptor beta chains reported below all come from one sample, sequenced in a study of human T cells and chemical hapten exposure. MiXCR, run by TCRdb on the RACE reads, gives a single entry per CDR3 protein. The sample consists of tens of thousands of distinct CDR3 sequences, more than 8% of them appearing once. The time point denotes: pre-sensitization, week 0. The treatment: therapeutic diphenylcyclopropenone sensitization with weekly scalp DPC. The input for sequencing was whole blood, taken in connection with sensitization to the hapten diphenylcyclopropenone (DPC). Receptor source: a man aged 35 to 55 with alopecia areata. Some clones in this sample may be carry-over from other donors' samples.

This clonotype occurred many times. The J gene is TRBJ2-2, the V gene TRBV20-1; TRBD2 aligns across 7 bases. The junction had 10 bases not matched to a gene; V was cut back by 3 bases and J by 6 bases. The V gene's germline CDR1 is DFQATT and CDR2 SNEGSKA (reference sequence). This CDR3 region has 15 residues. CDR3: CSARASRGRAGELFF. In DNA form, the CDR3 reads TGCAGTGCTAGGGCCTCTAGAGGGAGGGCCGGGGAGCTGTTTTTT.

In this sample, this clonotype turned up a few times. This rearrangement joins TRBV6-8 to TRBJ2-7; weak D call: TRBD1 (5 bases). Germline V gene sequence: CDR1 MNHGY, CDR2 SAAAGT. The CDR3 has 14 amino acids. V lost 5 bases, J lost 0 bases, and 11 bases lay in between. CDR3: CASSPRQYSYEQYF. CDR3 in DNA: TGTGCCAGCAGTCCACGACAGTACTCCTACGAGCAGTACTTC.

The rearrangement links TRBV28 to TRBJ2-2; D perhaps matches TRBD2 (6 bases). Trimming shortened V by 6 bases and J by 0 bases, and 11 bases separated the two germline ends. The CDR3 totals 15 residues. The germline CDR1 and CDR2 sequences are MDHEN and SYDVKM. CDR3 bases: TGTGCCAGCAGCCTGACGGGGGCGAACACCGGGGAGCTGTTTTTT. Amino acid sequence: CASSLTGANTGELFF.

Many counts were recorded for this clonotype. This chain links TRBV5-1 with TRBJ2-1, with 10 bases aligning to TRBD2. CDR1 is SGHRS and CDR2 is YFSETQ in the germline V gene. The CDR3 has 17 amino acids. The ends lost 0 bases at V and 8 bases at J; junction bases unmatched: 11. CDR3: CASSLAESGRAFHEQFF. DNA for the CDR3: TGCGCCAGCAGCTTGGCCGAAAGCGGGAGGGCTTTCCATGAGCAGTTCTTC.

This clonotype showed up many times. The genes are TRBV28 and TRBJ2-6; 7 bases match TRBD1. The CDR3 spans 16 residues. After removal of 6 bases from V and 4 bases from J, the junction contained 9 bases not matched to a gene. Per the germline V gene, CDR1 is MDHEN and CDR2 is SYDVKM. The CDR3 region is CASRGTDTLGANVLTF. In DNA, the CDR3 is TGTGCCAGCAGGGGGACAGATACTCTGGGGGCCAACGTCCTGACTTTC. Full variable domain (remainder filled in from reference TRBV28 and TRBJ2-6): DVKVTQSSRYLVKRTGEKVFLECVQDMDHENMFWYRQDPGLGLRLIYFSYDVKMKEKGDIPEGYSVSREKKERFSLILESASTNQTSMYLCASRGTDTLGANVLTFGAGSRLTVL.

Only a few counts were recorded for this clonotype. This chain connects TRBV5-6 to TRBJ2-7; 13 nucleotides line up with TRBD2. The CDR3 length is 18 residues. V was pared by 5 bases and J by 1 base, with 12 bases of the junction left unmatched. Germline V gene data show CDR1 as SGHDT and CDR2 as YYEEEE. In DNA, the CDR3 is TGTGCCAGCAGTTCCCGGGACAGGGGACTAGCGGGATCCTACGAGCAGTACTTC. It encodes CASSSRDRGLAGSYEQYF.

The chain recombines TRBV7-6 with TRBJ2-1, with D perhaps TRBD2 (9 bases). CDR1 SGHVS and CDR2 FNYEAQ come from the germline V gene. Trimming took 1 base from V and 4 from J, leaving 26 bases between them. CDR3 size: 20 residues. The CDR3 sequence is CASSLVQGGDRTSVYNEQFF. The CDR3 region has the DNA TGTGCCAGCAGCTTAGTACAGGGGGGAGACAGGACTAGCGTTTACAATGAGCAGTTCTTC.

In this sample, this clonotype turned up a few times. The chain employs TRBV4-3 and TRBJ2-2, with 13 nucleotides matching TRBD2. Losses at the gene ends were 1 base for V and 3 bases for J; bases not matched to a gene: 2. The CDR3 loop spans 17 amino acids. Germline V gives CDR1 LGHNA, CDR2 YSLEER. The CDR3 nucleotides read TGCGCCAGCAGCCAAGGACTAGCGGGAGGTCACACCGGGGAGCTGTTTTTT. Translated: CASSQGLAGGHTGELFF.

This clonotype was counted at least ten times. The rearrangement uses TRBV7-9 and TRBJ2-1; no reliable D call. V shed 8 bases and J shed 0 bases, with 11 bases lying between them. CDR3 length: 14 amino acids. Germline CDR1 SEHNR, CDR2 FQNEAQ (reference sequence). The CDR3 DNA is TGTGCCAGCGCCCAGGCCGGCTCCTACAATGAGCAGTTCTTC. It is translated as CASAQAGSYNEQFF.

Here the CDR3 DNA reads TGTGCCAGCGTGGCTTGGGCCGGAGGGAGGAATGAGCAGTTCTTC. Translating it yields CASVAWAGGRNEQFF. The chain employs TRBV6-2 or TRBV6-3 and TRBJ2-1, with D perhaps TRBD2 (6 bases). The ends were cut back, 8 bases at V and 7 bases at J, with 21 bases in the middle. In germline, CDR1 is MNHEY, CDR2 SVGEGT. The length of the CDR3 is 15 residues.

This clonotype was picked up many times. This chain connects TRBV20-1 to TRBJ2-3; D possibly matches TRBD1 or TRBD2 (6 bases each). CDR1 DFQATT and CDR2 SNEGSKA come from the germline V gene (reference sequence). With 5 bases removed from V and 2 bases from J, the gap between germline ends came to 11 bases. This CDR3 has 13 residues. CDR3 DNA: TGCAGTGCTCCGCGGGACACCACAGATACGCAGTATTTT. Its protein product is CSAPRDTTDTQYF.

The chain uses TRBV7-2 and TRBJ1-1; tentative D call: TRBD1 (5 bases). V lost 3 bases and J lost 4, with 12 bases in between. This CDR3 region has 14 residues. CDR1 and CDR2 (germline): SGHTA, FQGNSA. The CDR3 reads CASSFSRGVTEAFF. CDR3 nucleotide sequence: TGTGCCAGCAGCTTCTCTAGGGGAGTCACTGAAGCTTTCTTT.

The rearrangement joins TRBV29-1 to TRBJ2-7; TRBD1 or TRBD2 may be the D gene (6 bases each). Trimming removed 3 bases from V and 7 bases from J, with 16 bases in between. Germline V CDR1 and CDR2: SQVTM, ANQGSEA. The CDR3 contains 13 residues. DNA for the CDR3: TGCAGCGTTGAGGTAGGGGGGCCGGATGAGCAGTACTTC. It yields the protein CSVEVGGPDEQYF.

The sample holds many counts of this clonotype. The chain combines TRBV28 with TRBJ1-5; D unclear. CDR3 size: 14 residues. V lost 2 bases to trimming and J lost 5 bases, with 10 bases between them. Germline-derived CDR1 and CDR2 are MDHEN and SYDVKM. Written as DNA, the CDR3 is TGTGCCAGCAGTTTACCCACCGGGGATCAGCCCCAGCATTTT. This gives the protein CASSLPTGDQPQHF.

This clonotype was observed at least ten times. The V call is TRBV28, the J call TRBJ2-5; 9 bases are shared with TRBD2. V trimming: 6 bases; J trimming: 5 bases; junction bases outside the gene matches: 7. The germline CDR1 and CDR2 sequences are MDHEN and SYDVKM. The CDR3 totals 14 residues. CDR3 sequence: CASRRGRAEETQYF. CDR3 bases: TGTGCCAGCAGGCGCGGGAGGGCGGAGGAGACCCAGTACTTC.

This clonotype was seen at least ten times. The chain uses TRBV7-3 and TRBJ2-7, with a possible D match to TRBD2 (6 bases). Trimming cost V 2 bases and J 7 bases, with 18 bases left between them. This CDR3 contains 15 residues. Germline V CDR1 and CDR2: SGHTA, FQGTGA. CDR3 nucleotide sequence: TGTGCCAGCAGCTTACATGGGGGAGGTGTTGGGGAGCAGTACTTC. Protein: CASSLHGGGVGEQYF.

The chain joins TRBV28 to TRBJ2-5; D not resolved. Germline CDR1 reads MDHEN; CDR2 reads SYDVKM. V shed 5 bases and J shed 2 bases, with 12 bases lying between them. This CDR3 has 14 residues. The CDR3 DNA reads TGTGCCAGCAGTACCCCGGACGTACAAGAGACCCAGTACTTC. Translation gives CASSTPDVQETQYF. Variable domain in full (rest from reference TRBV28 and TRBJ2-5): DVKVTQSSRYLVKRTGEKVFLECVQDMDHENMFWYRQDPGLGLRLIYFSYDVKMKEKGDIPEGYSVSREKKERFSLILESASTNQTSMYLCASSTPDVQETQYFGPGTRLLVL.

This clonotype has just a few counts. The rearrangement links TRBV7-6 to TRBJ1-1, with D unresolved. The V end lost 5 bases, the J end lost 0 bases, and 7 bases lay between the germline ends. The CDR3 runs 13 residues. The germline CDR1 and CDR2 sequences are SGHVS and FNYEAQ. Here the CDR3 DNA reads TGTGCCAGCAGCGCCGACCTGAACACTGAAGCTTTCTTT. Residues: CASSADLNTEAFF.

In this sample, this clonotype turned up a few times. V and J are TRBV2 and TRBJ1-5; 7 positions match TRBD1. The CDR3 is 14 amino acids. The V and J ends lost 4 bases and 5 bases, in that order; junction bases with no gene match: 5. Germline V gene sequence: CDR1 SNHLY, CDR2 FYNNEI. The CDR3 spells CASSVQGFYQPQHF. The CDR3, as DNA: TGTGCCAGCAGTGTACAGGGGTTTTATCAGCCCCAGCATTTT.

This clonotype was seen only a few times. The gene calls are TRBV9 and TRBJ2-3; a possible D gene is TRBD2 (5 bases). The CDR3 totals 15 residues. Trimming cost V 0 bases and J 3 bases, with 11 bases left between them. From germline, CDR1 is SGDLS and CDR2 YYNGEE. CDR3 region: CASSVGPSSTDTQYF. For the CDR3, the DNA is TGTGCCAGCAGCGTAGGCCCTAGCTCTACAGATACGCAGTATTTT. Full variable domain (rest looked up from reference TRBV9 and TRBJ2-3): DSGVTQTPKHLITATGQRVTLRCSPRSGDLSVYWYQQSLDQGLQFLIQYYNGEERAKGNILERFSAQQFPDLHSELNLSSLELGDSALYFCASSVGPSSTDTQYFGPGTRLTVL.

For this clonotype: A much larger clone is a single base away; this may be a read error. J is TRBJ2-1 and V is TRBV19, with 8 nucleotides matching TRBD2. V shed 9 bases, J shed 2 bases, and the junction held 9 bases outside the gene matches. Germline CDR1 is LNHDA and CDR2 is SQIVND (reference sequence). There are 15 residues in the CDR3. CDR3 protein: CASQLAGNPYNEQFF. In DNA form, the CDR3 reads TGTGCCAGCCAGTTAGCGGGAAACCCCTACAATGAGCAGTTCTTC.

The rearrangement links TRBV6-5 to TRBJ2-5, with a weak D call TRBD2 (5 bases). From germline, CDR1 is MNHEY and CDR2 SVGAGI. Trimming took 6 bases from V and 4 from J, leaving 15 bases between them. The CDR3 has 14 amino acids. CDR3 DNA sequence: TGTGCCAGCAGAGCGCCGGGATATACAGAGACCCAGTACTTC. Translating it yields CASRAPGYTETQYF.

The sample holds a few counts of this clonotype. J is TRBJ2-7 and V is TRBV6-5; 7 bases agree with TRBD1. Germline V gene lookup returns CDR1 MNHEY and CDR2 SVGAGI. This CDR3 has 14 residues. V shed 4 bases, J shed 5 bases, and the junction held 8 bases outside the gene matches. This CDR3 reads CASSFRQGRHEQYF. CDR3 in DNA: TGTGCCAGCAGTTTCCGACAGGGTCGGCACGAGCAGTACTTC.

This clonotype occurred many times. V usage is TRBV6-5 and J usage is TRBJ1-1; D is unresolved. Germline assignment: CDR1 MNHEY and CDR2 SVGAGI. Trimming left V 4 bases short and J 8 bases short, with 14 bases between. The CDR3 totals 13 residues. The CDR3 here is CASSFPGRQEAFF. CDR3 in DNA: TGTGCCAGCAGTTTCCCCGGTCGGCAGGAAGCTTTCTTT.

This clonotype was detected only a few times. This sequence joins TRBV7-2 and TRBJ2-6, with TRBD1 identical over 8 bases. After removal of 5 bases from V and 1 base from J, the junction contained 16 bases not matched to a gene. This CDR3 has 20 residues. Germline-derived CDR1 and CDR2 are SGHTA and FQGNSA. This chain's CDR3 is CASSRGQGARSLSGANVLTF. Written as DNA, the CDR3 is TGTGCCAGCAGCCGGGGGCAGGGGGCGCGAAGCTTATCTGGGGCCAACGTCCTGACTTTC. The complete variable domain, with remaining parts taken from reference TRBV7-2 and TRBJ2-6, reads GAGVSQSPSNKVTEKGKDVELRCDPISGHTALYWYRQSLGQGLEFLIYFQGNSAPDKSGLPSDRFSAERTGGSVSTLTIQRTQQEDSAVYLCASSRGQGARSLSGANVLTFGAGSRLTVL.